What follows are 10 T cell receptor beta chains derived from one specimen sequenced in a study of technical replicates of blood from several donors. TCRdb's copy holds only in-frame clones and misses some; the assay was immunoSEQ multiplex PCR. The sample includes tens of thousands of clones, about 94% seen only once; the top ten take over 0.2%. The sequenced sample was T cells isolated from PBMCs. The receptors stem from a human donor in good health.

The chain is built from TRBV7-9 and TRBJ2-3, with a possible D match to TRBD2 (7 bases). The V gene's germline CDR1 is SEHNR and CDR2 FQNEAQ (reference sequence). The CDR3 is 17 residues long. V lost 5 bases and J lost 3, with 21 bases in between. This chain's CDR3 is CASSPYRGGRGTDTQYF. CDR3 sequence (DNA): TGTGCCAGCAGCCCCTATAGGGGGGGCCGGGGTACAGATACGCAGTATTTT.

Comments on this clone: Distinct nucleotide sequences in the sample also encode this CDR3. The V gene is TRBV6-1, the J gene TRBJ1-1; a weak D match, TRBD1 (5 bases). The CDR3 loop spans 12 amino acids. V lost 4 bases and J 3 bases, leaving 6 bases between the germline ends. CDR1 and CDR2 from the germline V gene are MNHNS and SASEGT. Here the CDR3 DNA reads TGTGCCAGCAGTGTCAGGGACACTGAAGCTTTCTTT. Its protein product is CASSVRDTEAFF.

J is TRBJ1-1 and V is TRBV6-1; D ambiguous. V was cut by 1 base and J by 1 base, with 7 bases left in between. Germline CDR1 is MNHNS and CDR2 is SASEGT. The CDR3 has 14 amino acids. CDR3 in DNA: TGTGCCAGCAGTGAAGGAGAGGGGAACACTGAAGCTTTCTTT. Protein: CASSEGEGNTEAFF.

The V gene is TRBV5-4, the J gene TRBJ1-2; D is uncertain. V shed 1 base and J shed 0 bases, with 13 bases lying between them. Germline-derived CDR1 and CDR2 are SGHNT and YYREEE (reference sequence). The CDR3 contains 16 residues. The CDR3 sequence: CASSLSLTTANYGYTF. Written as DNA, the CDR3 is TGTGCCAGCAGCTTGTCTTTGACGACTGCTAACTATGGCTACACCTTC.

This CDR3 is CASSLGNHRNTEAFF. DNA for the CDR3: TGTGCCAGCAGCTTGGGCAACCACCGGAACACTGAAGCTTTCTTT. This chain joins TRBV7-8 and TRBJ1-1; no clear D gene. The germline CDR1 and CDR2 sequences are SGHVS and FQNEAQ. The length of the CDR3 is 15 residues. The V gene lost 3 bases and the J gene lost 1 base, with 12 bases spanning the gap.

The rearrangement joins TRBV5-1 to TRBJ1-1, with TRBD1 matching 8 bases. The CDR3 is 16 residues long. Germline V gene data show CDR1 as SGHRS and CDR2 as YFSETQ. The junction had 13 bases not matched to a gene; V was cut back by 1 base and J by 8 bases. The CDR3: CASSLRAQGGGLEAFF. In nucleotides, the CDR3 is TGCGCCAGCAGCTTGAGGGCACAGGGGGGCGGACTCGAAGCTTTCTTT. Filled out from reference TRBV5-1 and TRBJ1-1, the complete variable domain reads KAGVTQTPRYLIKTRGQQVTLSCSPISGHRSVSWYQQTPGQGLQFLFEYFSETQRNKGNFPGRFSGRQFSNSRSEMNVSTLELGDSALYLCASSLRAQGGGLEAFFGQGTRLTVV.

The chain carries TRBV2 and TRBJ1-1; D gene unclear. The CDR3 totals 15 residues. Germline values: CDR1 SNHLY, CDR2 FYNNEI. The germline V and J ends were trimmed by 3 bases and 1 base, with 12 bases remaining between them. DNA for the CDR3: TGTGCCAGCAGTGATCTTGGCAGGCAGAACACTGAAGCTTTCTTT. Protein product: CASSDLGRQNTEAFF. The variable domain in full, with the rest retrieved from reference TRBV2 and TRBJ1-1, is EPEVTQTPSHQVTQMGQEVILRCVPISNHLYFYWYRQILGQKVEFLVSFYNNEISEKSEIFDDQFSVERPDGSNFTLKIRSTKLEDSAMYFCASSDLGRQNTEAFFGQGTRLTVV.

This chain connects TRBV5-1 to TRBJ2-7; 7 bases match TRBD1. The CDR3 sequence is 15 residues long. V lost 4 bases, J lost 3 bases, and 10 bases stayed unmatched. Germline CDR1 and CDR2: SGHRS and YFSETQ. The CDR3, as DNA: TGCGCCAGCAGCCTTGCCCTGACAGGGATCTACGAGCAGTACTTC. Translating it yields CASSLALTGIYEQYF. The variable domain in full, completed from reference TRBV5-1 and TRBJ2-7, reads KAGVTQTPRYLIKTRGQQVTLSCSPISGHRSVSWYQQTPGQGLQFLFEYFSETQRNKGNFPGRFSGRQFSNSRSEMNVSTLELGDSALYLCASSLALTGIYEQYFGPGTRLTVT.

On this clone itself: One end of the junction fails to match germline, which may point to a read error. In DNA form, the CDR3 reads TGCAGCGTTCAAGAAACAGGGAACACTGAAGCTTTCTTT. Protein product: CSVQETGNTEAFF. The rearrangement joins TRBV29-1 to TRBJ1-1, with D maybe TRBD1 (5 bases). The CDR3 extends over 13 amino acids. Germline V gene lookup returns CDR1 SQVTM and CDR2 ANQGSEA.

The chain carries TRBV18 and TRBJ2-2, with D possibly matching TRBD1 (5 bases). The V gene's germline CDR1 is KGHSH and CDR2 LQKENI. The CDR3 runs 15 residues. Trimming pared 0 bases from V and 6 bases from J, leaving 11 bases between. The CDR3 DNA follows: TGTGCCAGCTCACCACCTTCAGGGTTGGCCGGGGAGCTGTTTTTT. Its translation: CASSPPSGLAGELFF.